These 4 T cell receptor beta chains originate from one sample sequenced in a study of T cell changes during pregnancy in multiple sclerosis. Generated by immunoSEQ multiplex PCR, the TCRdb table keeps only in-frame clones and is missing some. The table shows some 80,000 clones, with roughly 90% occurring only once. The specimen comprised peripheral blood, sampled in the first trimester of pregnancy. The receptors shown here come from a female donor in good health, enrolled as a control in a pregnancy study.

Only one count was recorded for this clone. This chain connects TRBV6-4 to TRBJ2-7; 11 bases match TRBD2. CDR3 length: 15 residues. V lost 5 bases to trimming and J lost 0 bases; unmatched junction nucleotides: 3. From germline, CDR1 is MRHNA and CDR2 SNTAGT. The CDR3 nucleotides read TGTGCCAGCAGTCCACTAGCGGGGGCCTCCTACGAGCAGTACTTC. Its translation: CASSPLAGASYEQYF.

This chain uses TRBV5-5 with TRBJ1-5, with a weak D call TRBD1 (6 bases). CDR1 and CDR2 (germline): SGHKS, YYEKEE (reference sequence). Trimming removed 1 base at V and 0 bases at J, with 14 bases between. The CDR3 has 17 residues. CDR3 nucleotides: TGTGCCAGCAGCTTGCTAGGGGGTACCTATAGCAATCAGCCCCAGCATTTT. It encodes CASSLLGGTYSNQPQHF.

The rearrangement links TRBV5-6 to TRBJ2-7, with 9 bases that match TRBD1. The CDR3 contains 17 residues. Germline trimming cut 3 bases from V and 0 bases from J; bases unmatched to any gene: 10. Germline loops: CDR1 SGHDT, CDR2 YYEEEE. Written as DNA, the CDR3 is TGTGCCAGCAGCTCGGGACTACAGGGGGCTCTCTCCTACGAGCAGTACTTC. It encodes CASSSGLQGALSYEQYF.

The rearrangement uses TRBV7-2 and TRBJ2-1; 8 bases are a match to TRBD2. Germline V gives CDR1 SGHTA, CDR2 FQGNSA. The ends lost 7 bases at V and 4 bases at J; junction bases unmatched: 6. The length of the CDR3 is 14 residues. Here the CDR3 DNA reads TGTGCCAGCAAGACGGGGGGGTCTTACAATGAGCAGTTCTTC. Amino acids: CASKTGGSYNEQFF.